Detailed here is one T cell receptor beta chain. Its antigen is undetermined. Other DNA sequences within the sample encode an identical CDR3. As the sequencing template, cDNA was produced by extracting RNA and reverse transcribing it. Here immunoSEQ multiplex PCR was the method, and the copy in TCRdb shows in-frame clones only, minus some. The sample yields about 120,000 clones, around 50% seen once. This record belongs to a study of CD8+ T cells in alopecia areata. The study, taken as a whole, reports: Sharing of TCR sequences between patients (possibly for HLA-related reasons) was less clear than in mice. It was lesional scalp, especially alopecia totalis/universalis, that showed higher clonality than normal scalp.

Germline trimming cut 4 bases from V and 1 base from J; bases unmatched to any gene: 2. The CDR3 covers 13 residues. Per the germline V gene, CDR1 is SQVTM and CDR2 is ANQGSEA. Peripheral blood, together with lesional scalp punch biopsies, was collected from alopecia areata patients. The V gene is TRBV29-1, the J gene TRBJ2-7; 9 bases agree with TRBD1. The sample consisted of NKG2D-low CD8+ T cells sorted from blood. This clonotype was obtained from a human donor with alopecia areata. In DNA form, the CDR3 reads TGCAGCGTTGTGGGACAGGGATCCTACGAGCAGTACTTC. As protein: CSVVGQGSYEQYF.